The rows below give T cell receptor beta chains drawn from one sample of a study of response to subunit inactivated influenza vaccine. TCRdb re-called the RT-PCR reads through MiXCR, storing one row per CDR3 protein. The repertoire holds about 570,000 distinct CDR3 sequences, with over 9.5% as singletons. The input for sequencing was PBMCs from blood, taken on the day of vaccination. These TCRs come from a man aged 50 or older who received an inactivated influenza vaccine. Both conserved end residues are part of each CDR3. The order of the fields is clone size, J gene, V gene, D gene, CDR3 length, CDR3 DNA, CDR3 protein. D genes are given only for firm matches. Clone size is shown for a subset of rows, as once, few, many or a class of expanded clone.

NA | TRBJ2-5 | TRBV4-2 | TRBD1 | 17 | TGTGCCAGCAGCCAAGCGCTTCCGGGACAGGGGGCGGAGACCCAGTACTTC | CASSQALPGQGAETQYF
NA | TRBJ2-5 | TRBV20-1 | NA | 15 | TGCAGTGGGAACAGGGCCGGGTTCGTTATAGAGACCCAGTACTTC | CSGNRAGFVIETQYF
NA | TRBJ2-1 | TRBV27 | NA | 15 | TGTGCCAGCACCAGGTGGGCGGGGTCCTACAATGAGCAGTTCTTC | CASTRWAGSYNEQFF
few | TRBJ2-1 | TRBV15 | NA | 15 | TGTGCCACCAGCAACCACATGGTTGCCTCCCGCGAGCAGTTCTTC | CATSNHMVASREQFF
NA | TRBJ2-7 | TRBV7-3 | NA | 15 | TGTGCCAGCAGCTCGTCACCTCGGGAGTGGGACGAGCAGTACTTC | CASSSSPREWDEQYF
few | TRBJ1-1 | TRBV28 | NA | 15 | TGTGCCAGCAGTTCACTGGGGAGCATGAACACTGAAGCTTTCTTT | CASSSLGSMNTEAFF
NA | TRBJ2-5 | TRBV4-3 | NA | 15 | TGCGCCAGCAGCCAAGGACAGCAGGGCCAAGAGACCCAGTACTTC | CASSQGQQGQETQYF
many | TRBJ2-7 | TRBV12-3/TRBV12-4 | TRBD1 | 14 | TGTGCCAGCACATCCGGACAGGGGGCAAGCGAGCAGTACTTC | CASTSGQGASEQYF
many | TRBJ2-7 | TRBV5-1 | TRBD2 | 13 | TGCGCCAGCAGCTTGACTAGCGGCTACGAGCAGTACTTC | CASSLTSGYEQYF
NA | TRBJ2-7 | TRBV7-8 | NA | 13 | TGTGCCAGCAGACCCCATCACTCCTACGAGCAGTACTTC | CASRPHHSYEQYF